The sequence of this T cell receptor (beta chain) was determined in a study of blood T cell repertoires in COVID-19. Across the whole study: Samples taken during acute and convalescent COVID-19 were collected in the United States, Italy and Spain. PBMCs, B-cell-depleted T cells, or T cells provided the cDNA or gDNA that made up the material.

Original processing notes: Reference gene primer amplification gave estimated nucleated cell counts. Some clones are missing from TCRdb's copy, which holds only in-frame ones; the method was immunoSEQ multiplex PCR. V, J and clone size are taken as reported in that table, and D and trimming were inferred from the DNA itself. The sample contains some 120,000 clones, 90% of which appear only once. The receptor was isolated from a man between 45 and 60 years old with active COVID-19. Sequencing was done on a sample of peripheral blood.

The CDR3 nucleotides read TGTGCCAGCAGTTTAGAGCCAACTAGCGGGGGGTCAGACAATGAGCAGTTCTTC. It translates to CASSLEPTSGGSDNEQFF. V is TRBV27 and J is TRBJ2-1; 12 nucleotides line up with TRBD2. The germline V gene encodes CDR1 MNHEY and CDR2 SMNVEV (reference sequence). CDR3 size: 18 residues. V was clipped by 2 bases and J by 5 bases; unmatched bases: 10.